This is a list of T cell receptor beta chains from one sample in a study of T cell repertoires in cytomegalovirus infection. Each CDR3 protein is one row after TCRdb ran MiXCR on the reads. This sample has roughly 800,000 distinct CDR3 sequences, with 25% to 35% found just once. No cognate antigen is known for these TCRs. The sample was cultured CD8+ T cells from PBMCs, taken from culture after CMV antigen stimulation. The receptor source for this set is a human donor in good health (CMV status not recorded). Some clones in this sample may be carry-over from other donors' samples. Each CDR3 is given with its conserved first and last residue. Fields, in order: clone size, V gene, D gene, J gene, CDR3 DNA, CDR3 protein. A D gene is named only where the DNA matches it firmly. Expanded clones are given a class, and other clones once, few, many or no size at all.

clone_size: few
v_call: TRBV6-1
d_call: -
j_call: TRBJ1-1
cdr3_nt: TGTGCCAGCAGTTGGACGGATAACACTGAAGCTTTCTTT
cdr3_aa: CASSWTDNTEAFF

clone_size: -
v_call: TRBV12-3/TRBV12-4
d_call: -
j_call: TRBJ1-2
cdr3_nt: TGTGCCAATACGCCGGGACACCTACGGGGGGGCTACACCTTC
cdr3_aa: CANTPGHLRGGYTF

clone_size: few
v_call: TRBV6-1
d_call: -
j_call: TRBJ1-4
cdr3_nt: TGTGCCAGCAGTTTCCGAGGGGGGGCTAATGAAAAACTGTTTTTT
cdr3_aa: CASSFRGGANEKLFF

clone_size: -
v_call: TRBV12-3/TRBV12-4
d_call: -
j_call: TRBJ1-2
cdr3_nt: TGTGCCAGCAGGGAGTCCACTTACTATGGCTACACCTTC
cdr3_aa: CASRESTYYGYTF

clone_size: few
v_call: TRBV12-3/TRBV12-4
d_call: -
j_call: TRBJ1-1
cdr3_nt: TGTGCCAGCCCGGGGGAGTCCATGAACACTGAAGCTTTCTTT
cdr3_aa: CASPGESMNTEAFF

clone_size: many
v_call: TRBV7-9
d_call: TRBD2
j_call: TRBJ2-5
cdr3_nt: TGTGCCAGCAGCTTAACGACACTAGCGGTTTTAGAGACCCAGTACTTC
cdr3_aa: CASSLTTLAVLETQYF

clone_size: -
v_call: TRBV27
d_call: -
j_call: TRBJ1-2
cdr3_nt: TGTGACAGCAGCGGGCAGGCGGGGGACGGCTACACCTTC
cdr3_aa: CDSSGQAGDGYTF

clone_size: -
v_call: TRBV4-3
d_call: -
j_call: TRBJ2-5
cdr3_nt: TGCGCCAGCAGCCAAGATCCGCGGGGAGGCGAGACCCAGTACTTC
cdr3_aa: CASSQDPRGGETQYF

clone_size: -
v_call: TRBV2
d_call: -
j_call: TRBJ2-1
cdr3_nt: TGTGCCAGCAGTCCCCGGGACTTTTACAATGAGCAGTTCTTC
cdr3_aa: CASSPRDFYNEQFF

clone_size: -
v_call: TRBV2
d_call: TRBD1
j_call: TRBJ2-6
cdr3_nt: TGTGCCAGCAGTGAACCGCAGACAGGGGGCCCTGAGAGCTCTGGGGCCAACGTCCTGACTTTC
cdr3_aa: CASSEPQTGGPESSGANVLTF

clone_size: -
v_call: TRBV6-4
d_call: -
j_call: TRBJ1-4
cdr3_nt: TGTGCCCCCCAGGGGCAGGAAAAACTGTTTTTT
cdr3_aa: CAPQGQEKLFF

clone_size: -
v_call: TRBV15
d_call: TRBD1
j_call: TRBJ2-2
cdr3_nt: TGTGCCACCAGCACAACTGGGACAGCAGCGAACACCGGGGAGCTGTTTTTT
cdr3_aa: CATSTTGTAANTGELFF

clone_size: many
v_call: TRBV7-8
d_call: TRBD2
j_call: TRBJ2-1
cdr3_nt: TGTGCCAGCAGCCTCCCACTAGCGGGGGGAACTCGGAATGAGCAGTTCTTC
cdr3_aa: CASSLPLAGGTRNEQFF

clone_size: -
v_call: TRBV6-2/TRBV6-3
d_call: -
j_call: TRBJ2-5
cdr3_nt: TGTGCCAGCAGGGACATCGGAGAGACCCAGTACTTC
cdr3_aa: CASRDIGETQYF

clone_size: -
v_call: TRBV7-8
d_call: -
j_call: TRBJ1-4
cdr3_nt: TGTGCCAGCAGCAAGGACCTTACTAATGAAAAACTGTTTTTT
cdr3_aa: CASSKDLTNEKLFF

clone_size: few
v_call: TRBV10-1
d_call: -
j_call: TRBJ2-2
cdr3_nt: TGCGCCAGCAGTGAGTTAGCCGGGGAGCTGTTTTTT
cdr3_aa: CASSELAGELFF

clone_size: many
v_call: TRBV28
d_call: -
j_call: TRBJ1-1
cdr3_nt: TGTGCCAGCAGTTTAGGGGGGGCATCTGAAGCTTTCTTT
cdr3_aa: CASSLGGASEAFF

clone_size: -
v_call: TRBV27
d_call: TRBD2
j_call: TRBJ2-1
cdr3_nt: TGTGCCAGCAGTTTTGGACTAGTAAGCGATGAGCAGTTCTTC
cdr3_aa: CASSFGLVSDEQFF

clone_size: -
v_call: TRBV10-3
d_call: -
j_call: TRBJ2-7
cdr3_nt: TGTGCCATCAGTATACACTTGGACGGCATCTTCTACGAGCAGTACTTC
cdr3_aa: CAISIHLDGIFYEQYF

clone_size: few
v_call: TRBV19
d_call: TRBD1
j_call: TRBJ2-2
cdr3_nt: TGTGCCAGTAGTATACAGGACAGGGGACCCACCGGGGAGCTGTTTTTT
cdr3_aa: CASSIQDRGPTGELFF

clone_size: -
v_call: TRBV20-1
d_call: -
j_call: TRBJ2-2
cdr3_nt: TGCAGTGCTAGAGGTGATACGGCAGGTCGGAACACCGGGGAGCTGTTTTTT
cdr3_aa: CSARGDTAGRNTGELFF

clone_size: once
v_call: TRBV20-1
d_call: TRBD2
j_call: TRBJ2-1
cdr3_nt: TGCAGTGCTAGAGCTCTAGCGGGGGGCCAGAGGTACAATGAGCAGTTCTTC
cdr3_aa: CSARALAGGQRYNEQFF

clone_size: -
v_call: TRBV6-1
d_call: -
j_call: TRBJ1-6
cdr3_nt: TGTGCCAGCAGTGAAAGGACAGAATCATCTTATAATTCACCCCTCCACTTT
cdr3_aa: CASSERTESSYNSPLHF

clone_size: -
v_call: TRBV7-2
d_call: -
j_call: TRBJ1-1
cdr3_nt: TGTGCCAGCAGCCCAGCGGCAGGGACGAACACTGAAGCTTTCTTT
cdr3_aa: CASSPAAGTNTEAFF

clone_size: -
v_call: TRBV27
d_call: -
j_call: TRBJ1-5
cdr3_nt: TGTGCCAGCAGTTCCTCGGGCAGGGTTGGCAATCAGCCCCAGCATTTT
cdr3_aa: CASSSSGRVGNQPQHF

clone_size: few
v_call: TRBV12-3/TRBV12-4
d_call: -
j_call: TRBJ1-2
cdr3_nt: TGTGCCAGCAGTTACGGGATTGGGGATGGCTACACCTTC
cdr3_aa: CASSYGIGDGYTF

clone_size: many
v_call: TRBV6-1
d_call: TRBD1
j_call: TRBJ1-2
cdr3_nt: TGTGCCAGCTACTCTGGGGGGACAGGGGCCCCCGGCTACACCTTC
cdr3_aa: CASYSGGTGAPGYTF

clone_size: few
v_call: TRBV12-3/TRBV12-4
d_call: -
j_call: TRBJ1-5
cdr3_nt: TGTGCCAGCGGGGGAGGGGCCCAGCATTTT
cdr3_aa: CASGGGAQHF

clone_size: -
v_call: TRBV28
d_call: -
j_call: TRBJ2-5
cdr3_nt: TGTGCCAGCAGTTCTCTCCCGAACCAAGAGACCCAGTACTTC
cdr3_aa: CASSSLPNQETQYF

clone_size: few
v_call: TRBV13
d_call: -
j_call: TRBJ1-5
cdr3_nt: TGTGCCAGCAGCTTAGGGGTGTCAGCCTTCAATCAGCCCCAGCATTTT
cdr3_aa: CASSLGVSAFNQPQHF

clone_size: many
v_call: TRBV7-8
d_call: TRBD2
j_call: TRBJ2-3
cdr3_nt: TGTGCCAGCAGCTTTGGGGCCGCGGGGGGGCTCACAGATACGCAGTATTTT
cdr3_aa: CASSFGAAGGLTDTQYF

clone_size: few
v_call: TRBV6-5
d_call: -
j_call: TRBJ2-5
cdr3_nt: TGTGCCAGCAGTTACTCGATGGACTACCAAGAGACCCAGTACTTC
cdr3_aa: CASSYSMDYQETQYF

clone_size: -
v_call: TRBV2
d_call: TRBD1
j_call: TRBJ2-3
cdr3_nt: TGTGCCAGCAGTGAGGACAGGGGGGACACAGATACGCAGTATTTT
cdr3_aa: CASSEDRGDTDTQYF

clone_size: few
v_call: TRBV2
d_call: -
j_call: TRBJ2-7
cdr3_nt: TGTGCCAGCAACCTAGAGCGATGGGGGCAGTACTTC
cdr3_aa: CASNLERWGQYF

clone_size: -
v_call: TRBV19
d_call: -
j_call: TRBJ2-4
cdr3_nt: TGTGCCAGTAGCAGCTCGACGTGGGCCAAAAACATTCAGTACTTC
cdr3_aa: CASSSSTWAKNIQYF

clone_size: once
v_call: TRBV19
d_call: -
j_call: TRBJ1-1
cdr3_nt: TGTGCCAGTACATGGGGTTCGGGCACTGAAGCTTTCTTT
cdr3_aa: CASTWGSGTEAFF

clone_size: -
v_call: TRBV7-3
d_call: -
j_call: TRBJ2-5
cdr3_nt: TGTGCCAGCAGCTTAGACCCGAGCCTAGCGCCAAGAGGAGAGACCCAGTACTTC
cdr3_aa: CASSLDPSLAPRGETQYF

clone_size: few
v_call: TRBV7-6
d_call: -
j_call: TRBJ2-1
cdr3_nt: TGTGCCAGCAGCTTAGCAGTGGGGCTCTACAATGAGCAGTTCTTC
cdr3_aa: CASSLAVGLYNEQFF

clone_size: few
v_call: TRBV7-3
d_call: -
j_call: TRBJ1-2
cdr3_nt: TGTGCCAGCAGCTTATTCGCAGGAGGCCCGAACTATGGCTACACCTTC
cdr3_aa: CASSLFAGGPNYGYTF

clone_size: few
v_call: TRBV11-3
d_call: -
j_call: TRBJ2-2
cdr3_nt: TGTGCCAGCACCCCGGGGCCCCGGGCCACCGGGGAGCTGTTTTTT
cdr3_aa: CASTPGPRATGELFF

clone_size: -
v_call: TRBV7-3
d_call: -
j_call: TRBJ2-3
cdr3_nt: TGTGCCAGCAGCAAGTCTGGCCCAGATACGCAGTATTTT
cdr3_aa: CASSKSGPDTQYF

clone_size: -
v_call: TRBV27
d_call: -
j_call: TRBJ1-1
cdr3_nt: TGTGCCAGCTTCCTTACTGGGGTTCGGGACACTGAAGCTTTCTTT
cdr3_aa: CASFLTGVRDTEAFF